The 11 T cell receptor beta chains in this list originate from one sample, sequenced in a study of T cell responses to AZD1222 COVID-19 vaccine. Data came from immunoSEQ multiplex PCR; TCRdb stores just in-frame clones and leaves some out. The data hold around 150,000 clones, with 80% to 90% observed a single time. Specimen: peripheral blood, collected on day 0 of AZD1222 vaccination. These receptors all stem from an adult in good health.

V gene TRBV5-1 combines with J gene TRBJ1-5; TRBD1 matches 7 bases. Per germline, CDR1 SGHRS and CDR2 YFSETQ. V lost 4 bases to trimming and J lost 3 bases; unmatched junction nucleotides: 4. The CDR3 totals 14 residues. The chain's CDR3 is CASSPGTDNQPQHF. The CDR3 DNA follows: TGCGCCAGCAGCCCCGGGACAGACAATCAGCCCCAGCATTTT.

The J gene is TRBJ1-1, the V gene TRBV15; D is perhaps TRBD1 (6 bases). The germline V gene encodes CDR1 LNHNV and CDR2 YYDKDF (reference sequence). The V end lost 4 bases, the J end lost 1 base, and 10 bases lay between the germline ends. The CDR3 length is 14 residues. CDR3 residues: CATSKNRANTEAFF. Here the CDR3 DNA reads TGTGCCACCAGCAAAAACAGGGCGAACACTGAAGCTTTCTTT.

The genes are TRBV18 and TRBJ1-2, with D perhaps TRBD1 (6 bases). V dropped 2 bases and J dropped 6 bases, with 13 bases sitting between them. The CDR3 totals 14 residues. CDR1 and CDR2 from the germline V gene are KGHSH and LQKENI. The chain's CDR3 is CASSPNRGSDGYTF. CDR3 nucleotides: TGTGCCAGCTCACCAAATAGGGGGAGCGATGGCTACACCTTC.

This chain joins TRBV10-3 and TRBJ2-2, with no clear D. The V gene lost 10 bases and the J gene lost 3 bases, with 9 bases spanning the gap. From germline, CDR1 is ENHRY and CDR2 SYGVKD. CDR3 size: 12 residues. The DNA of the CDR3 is TGTGCCACCGGAGATGACACCGGGGAGCTGTTTTTT. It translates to CATGDDTGELFF.

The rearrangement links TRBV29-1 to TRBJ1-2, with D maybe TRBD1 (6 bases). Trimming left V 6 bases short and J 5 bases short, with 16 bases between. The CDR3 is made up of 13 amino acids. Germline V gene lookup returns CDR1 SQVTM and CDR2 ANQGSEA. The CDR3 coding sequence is TGCAGCGTAGTAAACAGGGAGTCATATGGCTACACCTTC. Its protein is CSVVNRESYGYTF.

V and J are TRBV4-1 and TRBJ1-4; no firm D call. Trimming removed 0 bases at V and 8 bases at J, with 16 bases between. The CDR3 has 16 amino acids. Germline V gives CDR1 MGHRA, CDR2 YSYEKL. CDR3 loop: CASSQDSASTEEKLFF. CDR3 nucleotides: TGCGCCAGCAGCCAAGATTCGGCCTCCACGGAGGAAAAACTGTTTTTT.

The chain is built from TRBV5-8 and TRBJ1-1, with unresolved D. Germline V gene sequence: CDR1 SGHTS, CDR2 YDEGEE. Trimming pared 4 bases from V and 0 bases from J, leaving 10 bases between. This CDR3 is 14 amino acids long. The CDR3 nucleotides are TGTGCCAGCAGCCCGTGGACCCTGAACACTGAAGCTTTCTTT. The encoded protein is CASSPWTLNTEAFF.

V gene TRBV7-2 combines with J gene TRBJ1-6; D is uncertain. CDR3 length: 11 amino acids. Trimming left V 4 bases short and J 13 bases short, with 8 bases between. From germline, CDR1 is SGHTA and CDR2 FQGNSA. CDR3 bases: TGTGCCAGCAGCTCAAGTCCCCCCCTCCACTTT. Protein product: CASSSSPPLHF.

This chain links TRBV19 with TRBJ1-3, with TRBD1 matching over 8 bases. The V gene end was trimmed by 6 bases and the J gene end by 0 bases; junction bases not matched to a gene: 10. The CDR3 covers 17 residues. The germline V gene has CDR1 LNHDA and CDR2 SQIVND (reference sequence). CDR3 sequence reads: CASRSPGTGNSGNTIYF. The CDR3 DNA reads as TGTGCCAGTAGAAGTCCCGGGACAGGAAACTCTGGAAACACCATATATTTT.

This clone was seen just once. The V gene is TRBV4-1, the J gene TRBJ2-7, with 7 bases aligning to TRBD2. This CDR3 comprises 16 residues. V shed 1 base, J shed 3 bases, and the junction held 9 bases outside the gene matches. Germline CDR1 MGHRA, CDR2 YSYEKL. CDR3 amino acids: CASSQGSREAFYEQYF. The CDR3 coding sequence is TGCGCCAGCAGCCAAGGGTCTCGGGAGGCTTTCTACGAGCAGTACTTC.

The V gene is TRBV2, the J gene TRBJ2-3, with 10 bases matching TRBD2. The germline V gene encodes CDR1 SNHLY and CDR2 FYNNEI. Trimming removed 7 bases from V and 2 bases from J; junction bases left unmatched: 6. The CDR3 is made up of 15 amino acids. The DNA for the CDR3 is TGTGCCAGCACCTCACTAGCGGGACCCACAGATACGCAGTATTTT. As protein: CASTSLAGPTDTQYF.